This entry describes one T cell receptor (beta chain). Its antigen is as yet unknown. The data were obtained in a study of cytomegalovirus exposure and HLA in healthy donors. The primer mix had 60 Vbeta and 13 Jbeta primers. Generated by immunoSEQ multiplex PCR, the TCRdb table keeps only in-frame clones and is missing some. The data hold around 58,000 clones, with around 74% observed a single time. The study's findings and limits: Analyses of presence/absence relied on an assumption of roughly uniform sequencing depth across donors.

Sequenced input: PBMCs. The TCR originated in a male donor in good health and CMV-seropositive.

The CDR3 coding sequence is TGTGCCAGCAGCAAAGCGGGGGCTATGGATACGCAGTATTTT. Protein product: CASSKAGAMDTQYF. The chain uses TRBV5-6 and TRBJ2-3; TRBD2 aligns across 8 bases. Germline V gene lookup returns CDR1 SGHDT and CDR2 YYEEEE. Unmatched junction bases numbered 7, after V lost 4 bases and J lost 6 bases. The CDR3 has 14 amino acids.